Listed here are 4 T cell receptor beta chains from one sample, sequenced in a study of regulatory T cells in long-lasting Graves disease. Time point indicated: persistent/refractory GD, antithyroid drugs over 5 years with positive TRAb. Scientists built the TCR library using RNA that was extracted from PBMCs. Arm-PCR of CDR3 regions and iRepertoire HTBI primers were the basis on which TCR beta libraries were built. A single record per CDR3 protein comes from TCRdb applying MiXCR to the multiplex PCR reads. The data hold fewer than 450,000 distinct CDR3 sequences, with around a quarter observed a single time. This sample comprised peripheral blood mononuclear cells (PBMCs), obtained when the disease was refractory, from a patient treated with antithyroid drugs. The receptors derive from a female donor with Graves disease.

This clonotype was seen more than once but under ten times. The CDR3 bases are TGTGCCAGCAGCCAAGGTGTAAACTTGGGAGAGACCCAGTACTTC. Encoded protein: CASSQGVNLGETQYF. The V and J genes are TRBV14 and TRBJ2-5, with no clear D. This CDR3 is 15 amino acids long. The germline V gene encodes CDR1 SGHDN and CDR2 FVKESK. The V end lost 1 base, the J end lost 4 bases, and 13 bases lay between the germline ends.

This sequence joins TRBV6-1 and TRBJ1-5; maybe TRBD1 (6 bases). The CDR3 has 14 residues. The V end lost 7 bases, the J end lost 4 bases, and 14 bases lay between the germline ends. Germline V lookup: CDR1 MNHNS, CDR2 SASEGT. DNA of the CDR3: TGTGCCAGCACTAGGGACAACCAAAATCAGCCCCAGCATTTT. Translation gives CASTRDNQNQPQHF.

The chain employs TRBV7-3 and TRBJ2-1, with D possibly being TRBD1 or TRBD2 (5 bases each). Trimming stripped 1 base from V and 2 bases from J, with 12 bases between. This CDR3 is built from 16 residues. Germline CDR1 and CDR2: SGHTA and FQGTGA. CDR3 in DNA: TGTGCCAGCAGCTTAAATGGGGGAGACCCCTACAATGAGCAGTTCTTC. It encodes CASSLNGGDPYNEQFF.

Ten or more counts support this clonotype. The chain combines TRBV14 with TRBJ2-7; unclear D gene. The CDR3 has 12 amino acids. Trimming shortened V by 1 base and J by 3 bases, and 4 bases separated the two germline ends. Germline V gene lookup returns CDR1 SGHDN and CDR2 FVKESK. CDR3 protein: CASSQGGYEQYF. Written as DNA, the CDR3 is TGTGCCAGCAGCCAAGGCGGCTACGAGCAGTACTTC.